These 29 T cell receptor beta chains share one sample of origin, sequenced in a study of Ad26.COV2.S vaccination and SARS-CoV-2 variants. Measured with immunoSEQ multiplex PCR; TCRdb has only the in-frame clones, and not every one. The table records around 350,000 clones, roughly 81% of them present only once. Treatment described: over 15 received Ad26.COV2.S at low or high dose, single or two shots; roughly 5 received placebo; per-sample allocation not given. The investigators took samples on day 63 after the first vaccine or placebo injection. Source: peripheral blood, taken in a trial of Ad26.COV2.S vaccine versus placebo. The receptor source for this set is a person between 18 and 65 years old who received the Ad26.COV2.S COVID-19 vaccine or a placebo.

The chain uses TRBV6-5 and TRBJ2-2; 8 nucleotides line up with TRBD1. V shed 4 bases and J 8 bases; nucleotides not matched to a gene: 6. CDR3 length: 14 amino acids. Per germline, CDR1 MNHEY and CDR2 SVGAGI. The CDR3 nucleotides are TGTGCCAGCAGTTGGACAGGGTCGGGGGGGGAGCTGTTTTTT. It specifies CASSWTGSGGELFF.

This chain links TRBV30 with TRBJ1-5; 10 bases line up with TRBD1. The CDR3 spans 14 residues. From germline, CDR1 is GTSNPN and CDR2 SVGIG (reference sequence). With 3 bases clipped from V and 11 bases from J, the junction kept 10 bases outside the gene matches. The CDR3 is CAWSVRTGGTAQHF. The CDR3 nucleotides read TGTGCCTGGAGCGTTCGGACAGGGGGTACGGCCCAGCATTTT. The full variable domain, with the rest looked up from reference TRBV30 and TRBJ1-5, is SQTIHQWPATLVQPVGSPLSLECTVEGTSNPNLYWYRQAAGRGLQLLFYSVGIGQISSEVPQNLSASRPQDRQFILSSKKLLLSDSGFYLCAWSVRTGGTAQHFGDGTRLSIL.

The chain employs TRBV9 and TRBJ2-3; D unclear. V lost 8 bases and J lost 1, with 11 bases in between. Germline CDR1 SGDLS, CDR2 YYNGEE. This CDR3 is built from 13 residues. In nucleotides, the CDR3 is TGTGCCAGTTCTCTATACCGCACAGATACGCAGTATTTT. Encoded protein: CASSLYRTDTQYF. The whole variable domain, remainder taken from reference TRBV9 and TRBJ2-3, is DSGVTQTPKHLITATGQRVTLRCSPRSGDLSVYWYQQSLDQGLQFLIQYYNGEERAKGNILERFSAQQFPDLHSELNLSSLELGDSALYFCASSLYRTDTQYFGPGTRLTVL.

The chain links TRBV5-4 to TRBJ1-4; unclear D gene. The CDR3 consists of 15 residues. V lost 0 bases and J 6 bases, leaving 12 bases between the germline ends. CDR1 and CDR2 from the germline V gene are SGHNT and YYREEE (reference sequence). The CDR3 region is CASSLGGSMHEKLFF. CDR3 nucleotides: TGTGCCAGCAGCTTGGGAGGGTCCATGCATGAAAAACTGTTTTTT.

The V call is TRBV28, the J call TRBJ1-3, with D maybe TRBD1 (6 bases). Germline CDR1 is MDHEN and CDR2 is SYDVKM. CDR3 length: 17 amino acids. Trimming shortened V by 4 bases and J by 0 bases, and 16 bases separated the two germline ends. The CDR3 bases are TGTGCCAGCAGTTCTATTCGTGGGGGCTCCTCTGGAAACACCATATATTTT. This translates into CASSSIRGGSSGNTIYF.

In its sample, this clone was seen a few times. The V gene is TRBV4-1, the J gene TRBJ2-2; 8 nucleotides align to TRBD1. This CDR3 is built from 16 residues. Germline CDR1 and CDR2: MGHRA and YSYEKL. V was clipped by 4 bases and J by 1 base; unmatched bases: 5. The DNA of the CDR3 is TGCGCCAGCAGCCCCCGACAGGGGCGGAACACCGGGGAGCTGTTTTTT. It encodes CASSPRQGRNTGELFF.

The rearrangement links TRBV7-9 to TRBJ1-2; 8 bases agree with TRBD1. V lost 5 bases to trimming and J lost 5 bases; unmatched junction nucleotides: 13. Germline lookup yields CDR1 SEHNR and CDR2 FQNEAQ (reference sequence). This CDR3 comprises 16 residues. CDR3 DNA: TGTGCCAGCAGCCAGGGGGCAGGGATAGTTAAGTATGGCTACACCTTC. This gives the protein CASSQGAGIVKYGYTF. Using reference TRBV7-9 and TRBJ1-2 for the parts outside the CDR3, the full variable domain is DTGVSQNPRHKITKRGQNVTFRCDPISEHNRLYWYRQTLGQGPEFLTYFQNEAQLEKSRLLSDRFSAERPKGSFSTLEIQRTEQGDSAMYLCASSQGAGIVKYGYTFGSGTRLTVV.

The J gene is TRBJ1-3, the V gene TRBV28; perhaps TRBD1 as D (6 bases). The CDR3 covers 14 residues. CDR1 MDHEN and CDR2 SYDVKM come from the germline V gene. The V end was cut by 2 bases, the J end by 4 bases, with 9 bases between. The CDR3 loop is CASSLPGQGNTIYF. The CDR3, as DNA: TGTGCCAGCAGTTTACCGGGACAAGGAAACACCATATATTTT.

The rearrangement links TRBV5-1 to TRBJ2-4; 7 nucleotides agree with TRBD1. Germline CDR1 SGHRS, CDR2 YFSETQ. CDR3 length: 15 amino acids. V shed 5 bases and J 8 bases; nucleotides not matched to a gene: 13. The CDR3 reads CASRLTGAISDIQYF. The DNA of the CDR3 is TGCGCCAGCAGACTAACAGGGGCAATTTCGGACATTCAGTACTTC.

This rearrangement joins TRBV6-2 or TRBV6-3 to TRBJ2-5; D not certain. Per the germline V gene, CDR1 is MNHEY and CDR2 is SVGEGT. Trimming left V 0 bases short and J 5 bases short, with 7 bases between. This CDR3 has 13 amino acids. The CDR3 sequence is CASSYSTLETQYF. As DNA, the CDR3 is TGTGCCAGCAGTTACTCGACTTTGGAGACCCAGTACTTC.

The gene calls are TRBV19 and TRBJ1-6; the D is unclear. Trimming cost V 7 bases and J 8 bases, with 15 bases left between them. The CDR3 has 14 amino acids. Germline lookup yields CDR1 LNHDA and CDR2 SQIVND (reference sequence). CDR3 protein: CASNGPAVDSPLHF. The CDR3 DNA reads TGTGCCAGTAATGGCCCGGCCGTCGATTCACCCCTCCACTTT. The full variable domain, rest sourced from reference TRBV19 and TRBJ1-6, is DGGITQSPKYLFRKEGQNVTLSCEQNLNHDAMYWYRQDPGQGLRLIYYSQIVNDFQKGDIAEGYSVSREKKESFPLTVTSAQKNPTAFYLCASNGPAVDSPLHFGNGTRLTVT.

The chain joins TRBV6-1 to TRBJ2-7; maybe TRBD1 (5 bases). The germline V and J ends were trimmed by 2 bases and 3 bases, with 17 bases remaining between them. The CDR3 consists of 16 residues. Germline CDR1 reads MNHNS; CDR2 reads SASEGT. CDR3 sequence: CASSEMGSLGVYEQYF. DNA of the CDR3: TGTGCCAGCAGTGAAATGGGGTCTTTAGGGGTCTACGAGCAGTACTTC.

The chain links TRBV6-2 or TRBV6-3 to TRBJ2-7; no reliable D call. CDR3 length: 16 amino acids. Germline CDR1 and CDR2: MNHEY and SVGEGT. Trimming removed 0 bases from V and 0 bases from J, with 12 bases in between. The CDR3 DNA sequence: TGTGCCAGCAGTTACTCAAGGACCTACCACTCCTACGAGCAGTACTTC. This encodes CASSYSRTYHSYEQYF.

The chain is built from TRBV2 and TRBJ2-5; D unresolved. The CDR3 spans 12 residues. Trimming cost V 6 bases and J 3 bases, with 8 bases left between them. CDR1 SNHLY and CDR2 FYNNEI come from the germline V gene. CDR3 residues: CASRGPKETQYF. CDR3 nucleotides: TGTGCCAGCAGGGGCCCAAAAGAGACCCAGTACTTC. The full variable domain, its missing parts supplied by reference TRBV2 and TRBJ2-5, is EPEVTQTPSHQVTQMGQEVILRCVPISNHLYFYWYRQILGQKVEFLVSFYNNEISEKSEIFDDQFSVERPDGSNFTLKIRSTKLEDSAMYFCASRGPKETQYFGPGTRLLVL.

This clone appeared a few times. The chain combines TRBV6-2 or TRBV6-3 with TRBJ1-2; D might be TRBD1 (6 bases). Per the germline V gene, CDR1 is MNHEY and CDR2 is SVGEGT. CDR3 length equals 14 residues. V lost 5 bases and J 4 bases, leaving 14 bases between the germline ends. CDR3: CASSPRWGLYGYTF. The DNA for the CDR3 is TGTGCCAGCAGTCCCCGATGGGGGCTCTATGGCTACACCTTC.

The rearrangement uses TRBV19 and TRBJ1-2; tentatively, D is TRBD1 (5 bases). V lost 7 bases to trimming and J lost 2 bases, with 23 bases between them. CDR3 length: 17 residues. CDR1 LNHDA and CDR2 SQIVND come from the germline V gene (reference sequence). The CDR3 DNA follows: TGTGCCAGTAAGGACGGTCGGGCTGACAGAGCGAACTATGGCTACACCTTC. It encodes CASKDGRADRANYGYTF.

This sequence joins TRBV6-6 and TRBJ2-1, with D possibly TRBD2 on 6 matching bases. Trimming removed 4 bases at V and 7 bases at J, with 14 bases between. Germline V gene sequence: CDR1 MNHNY, CDR2 SVGAGI (reference sequence). CDR3 length: 14 amino acids. CDR3 region: CASSLLERVNEQFF. CDR3 DNA sequence: TGTGCCAGCAGTTTACTAGAGCGGGTGAATGAGCAGTTCTTC.

This chain links TRBV3-1 (or the pseudogene TRBV3-2) with TRBJ2-5; 9 bases fit TRBD2. This CDR3 is 19 amino acids long. With 0 bases clipped from V and 1 base from J, the junction kept 12 bases outside the gene matches. Per germline, CDR1 LGHDT and CDR2 YNNKEL (reference sequence). CDR3 region: CASSQDSPSGTPIQETQYF. The CDR3, as DNA: TGTGCCAGCAGCCAAGATTCCCCTAGCGGGACTCCAATCCAAGAGACCCAGTACTTC.

The chain recombines TRBV7-9 with TRBJ2-2; 7 bases match TRBD1. With 5 bases clipped from V and 6 bases from J, the junction kept 3 bases outside the gene matches. There are 13 residues in the CDR3. The germline CDR1 and CDR2 sequences are SEHNR and FQNEAQ (reference sequence). In nucleotides, the CDR3 is TGTGCCAGCAGCCTCGACAGGGCCGGGGAGCTGTTTTTT. It specifies CASSLDRAGELFF.

CDR3 in amino acids: CASSSSGQGHTGYNEQFF. In nucleotides, the CDR3 is TGCGCCAGCAGCTCCTCCGGACAGGGCCACACTGGCTACAATGAGCAGTTCTTC. The chain joins TRBV5-1 to TRBJ2-1; 8 bases are a match to TRBD1. Germline V gives CDR1 SGHRS, CDR2 YFSETQ. The V segment lost 3 bases and the J segment 3 bases; nucleotides outside the gene matches: 14. This CDR3 region has 18 residues.

This clone was detected only once. CDR3 DNA: TGTGCCAGCAGTTTAAGGAGGGGGACTTTTAACACCGGGGAGCTGTTTTTT. Translating gives CASSLRRGTFNTGELFF. The chain recombines TRBV28 with TRBJ2-2; tentatively, D is TRBD1 or TRBD2 (6 bases each). The ends were cut back, 2 bases at V and 2 bases at J, with 15 bases in the middle. The CDR3 covers 17 residues. CDR1 is MDHEN and CDR2 is SYDVKM in the germline V gene. The full variable domain, in which reference TRBV28 and TRBJ2-2 provide the parts outside the CDR3, is DVKVTQSSRYLVKRTGEKVFLECVQDMDHENMFWYRQDPGLGLRLIYFSYDVKMKEKGDIPEGYSVSREKKERFSLILESASTNQTSMYLCASSLRRGTFNTGELFFGEGSRLTVL.

The rearrangement joins TRBV18 to TRBJ2-7; D might be TRBD1 (6 bases). CDR1 and CDR2 from the germline V gene are KGHSH and LQKENI. There are 14 residues in the CDR3. Trimming took 1 base from V and 5 from J, leaving 12 bases between them. The CDR3 here is CASSPRQGLNEQYF. The CDR3 DNA reads as TGTGCCAGCTCACCACGGCAGGGGTTGAACGAGCAGTACTTC.

This clone has just a few counts. The CDR3 loop reads CASSIVRGRADTQYF. The DNA of the CDR3 is TGTGCCAGCAGCATTGTTCGGGGGCGGGCGGATACGCAGTATTTT. This chain uses TRBV7-2 with TRBJ2-3; the D gene could be TRBD1 or TRBD2 (6 bases each). The V gene's germline CDR1 is SGHTA and CDR2 FQGNSA. The CDR3 has 15 residues. V lost 5 bases and J lost 6, with 18 bases in between. The variable domain in full, with the rest retrieved from reference TRBV7-2 and TRBJ2-3, is GAGVSQSPSNKVTEKGKDVELRCDPISGHTALYWYRQSLGQGLEFLIYFQGNSAPDKSGLPSDRFSAERTGGSVSTLTIQRTQQEDSAVYLCASSIVRGRADTQYFGPGTRLTVL.

V is TRBV18 and J is TRBJ2-2, with 9 bases matching TRBD2. CDR1 is KGHSH and CDR2 is LQKENI in the germline V gene. This CDR3 comprises 16 residues. With 3 bases clipped from V and 4 bases from J, the junction kept 6 bases outside the gene matches. The CDR3: CASSPRLADSTGELFF. The DNA for the CDR3 is TGTGCCAGCTCACCTCGACTAGCGGACTCCACCGGGGAGCTGTTTTTT.

This clone was seen a single time. The V call is TRBV30, the J call TRBJ1-1; D is ambiguous. V was trimmed by 8 bases and J by 2 bases, leaving 18 bases between them. Germline V gene sequence: CDR1 GTSNPN, CDR2 SVGIG (reference sequence). The CDR3 length is 14 residues. CDR3 protein: CAVNSREPNTEAFF. In nucleotides, the CDR3 is TGTGCCGTAAACTCCAGAGAACCAAACACTGAAGCTTTCTTT.

V usage is TRBV20-1 and J usage is TRBJ2-1; tentatively, D is TRBD1 (5 bases). The CDR3 consists of 11 residues. Germline-derived CDR1 and CDR2 are DFQATT and SNEGSKA (reference sequence). CDR3 amino acids: CGARSYNEQFF. CDR3 in DNA: TGCGGGGCTCGCTCCTACAATGAGCAGTTCTTC.

The CDR3, as DNA: TGTGCCATCAAGGGACTAGCAGGAGGTACGCAGTATTTT. As protein: CAIKGLAGGTQYF. The chain recombines TRBV10-3 with TRBJ2-3; the match to TRBD2 covers 9 bases. The length of the CDR3 is 13 residues. V trimming: 7 bases; J trimming: 8 bases; junction bases outside the gene matches: 7. Looked up from germline, CDR1 is ENHRY and CDR2 is SYGVKD.

The chain recombines TRBV5-1 with TRBJ2-1; 14 nucleotides match TRBD2. The germline gives CDR1 SGHRS, CDR2 YFSETQ. The CDR3 spans 14 residues. V lost 7 bases to trimming and J lost 8 bases; unmatched junction nucleotides: 5. The CDR3 DNA reads as TGCGCCAGCGGAGGGACTAGCGGGAGCCATGAGCAGTTCTTC. The encoded protein is CASGGTSGSHEQFF.

This chain connects TRBV4-3 to TRBJ1-1; no reliable D call. V shed 2 bases and J shed 2 bases, with 9 bases lying between them. The germline V gene has CDR1 LGHNA and CDR2 YSLEER. The CDR3 is 14 amino acids. The chain's CDR3 is CASSQSLLNTEAFF. CDR3 nucleotide sequence: TGCGCCAGCAGCCAATCTTTGCTTAACACTGAAGCTTTCTTT.